This T cell receptor beta chain was identified during a study of blood T cell repertoires in COVID-19. CDR1 WSHSY and CDR2 SAAADI come from the germline V gene. Trimming removed 4 bases from V and 14 bases from J, with 13 bases in between. The CDR3 length is 11 residues. Method: immunoSEQ multiplex PCR; TCRdb's copy keeps in-frame clones and lacks some. The sample shows 160,000 or so clones, 80% of them seen only once. This sequence originates from a man in his 60s with acute or convalescent COVID-19. The rearrangement links TRBV10-2 to TRBJ2-3, with D possibly being TRBD2 (6 bases). The sample taken for sequencing was peripheral blood. The CDR3 DNA reads TGCGCCAGCAGTGGGGGACTCCAAGGGTATTTT. It is translated as CASSGGLQGYF.